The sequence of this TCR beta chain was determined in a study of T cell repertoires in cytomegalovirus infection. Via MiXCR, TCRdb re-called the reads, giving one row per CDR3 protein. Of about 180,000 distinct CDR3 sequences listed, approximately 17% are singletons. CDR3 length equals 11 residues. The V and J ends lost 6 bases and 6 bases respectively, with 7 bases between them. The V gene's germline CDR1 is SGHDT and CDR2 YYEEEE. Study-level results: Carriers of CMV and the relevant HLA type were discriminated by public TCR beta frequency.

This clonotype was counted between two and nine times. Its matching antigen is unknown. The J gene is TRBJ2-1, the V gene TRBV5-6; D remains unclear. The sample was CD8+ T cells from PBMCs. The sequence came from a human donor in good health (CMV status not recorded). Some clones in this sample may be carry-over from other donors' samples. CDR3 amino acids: CASIGINEQFF. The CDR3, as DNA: TGTGCCAGCATTGGGATCAATGAGCAGTTCTTC. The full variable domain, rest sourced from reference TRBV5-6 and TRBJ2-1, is DAGVTQSPTHLIKTRGQQVTLRCSPKSGHDTVSWYQQALGQGPQFIFQYYEEEERQRGNFPDRFSGHQFPNYSSELNVNALLLGDSALYLCASIGINEQFFGPGTRLTVL.